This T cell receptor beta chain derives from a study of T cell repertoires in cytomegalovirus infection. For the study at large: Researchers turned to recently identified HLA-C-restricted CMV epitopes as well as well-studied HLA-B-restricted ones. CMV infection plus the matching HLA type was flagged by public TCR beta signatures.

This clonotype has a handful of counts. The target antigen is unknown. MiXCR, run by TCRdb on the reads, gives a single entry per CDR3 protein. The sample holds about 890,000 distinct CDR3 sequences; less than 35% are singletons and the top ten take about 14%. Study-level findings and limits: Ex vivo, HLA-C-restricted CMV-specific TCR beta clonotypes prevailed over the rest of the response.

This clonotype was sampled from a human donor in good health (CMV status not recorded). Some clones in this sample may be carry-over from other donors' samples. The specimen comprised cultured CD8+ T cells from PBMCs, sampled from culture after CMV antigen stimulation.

The CDR3 spells CASSPLGYRTDDQPQHF. CDR3 DNA sequence: TGTGCCAGCAGTCCCCTCGGGTACAGAACGGATGATCAGCCCCAGCATTTT. The V gene is TRBV28, the J gene TRBJ1-5; unclear D gene. V was pared by 5 bases and J by 5 bases, with 22 bases between. The germline V gene has CDR1 MDHEN and CDR2 SYDVKM. There are 17 residues in the CDR3. Full variable domain (remainder filled in from reference TRBV28 and TRBJ1-5): DVKVTQSSRYLVKRTGEKVFLECVQDMDHENMFWYRQDPGLGLRLIYFSYDVKMKEKGDIPEGYSVSREKKERFSLILESASTNQTSMYLCASSPLGYRTDDQPQHFGDGTRLSIL.